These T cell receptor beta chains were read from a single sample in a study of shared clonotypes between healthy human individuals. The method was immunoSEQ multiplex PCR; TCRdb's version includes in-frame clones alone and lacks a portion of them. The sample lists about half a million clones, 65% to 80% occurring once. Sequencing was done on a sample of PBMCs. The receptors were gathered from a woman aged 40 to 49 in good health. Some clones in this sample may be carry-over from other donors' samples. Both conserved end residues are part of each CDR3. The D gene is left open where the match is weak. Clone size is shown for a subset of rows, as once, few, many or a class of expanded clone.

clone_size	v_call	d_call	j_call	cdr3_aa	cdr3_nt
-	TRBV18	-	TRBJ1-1	CASSSTENTEAFF	TGTGCCAGCTCATCAACAGAGAACACTGAAGCTTTCTTT
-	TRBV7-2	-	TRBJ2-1	CASSLRLAVSYNEQFF	TGTGCCAGCAGCTTAAGGCTAGCTGTTTCCTACAATGAGCAGTTCTTC
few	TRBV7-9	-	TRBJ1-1	CASSLGGEAFF	TGTGCCAGCAGCTTAGGGGGTGAAGCTTTCTTT
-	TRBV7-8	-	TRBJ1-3	CASSPQGPSGNTIYF	TGTGCCAGCAGCCCCCAGGGTCCCTCTGGAAACACCATATATTTT
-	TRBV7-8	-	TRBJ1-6	CASSLVQGTNSPLHF	TGTGCCAGCAGTCTAGTACAAGGGACTAATTCACCCCTCCACTTT
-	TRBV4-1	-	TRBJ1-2	CASSHGQSREVYGYTF	TGCGCCAGCAGCCATGGACAGTCCCGGGAGGTATATGGCTACACCTTC
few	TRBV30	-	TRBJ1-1	CAWSVGGVNTEAFF	TGTGCCTGGAGCGTCGGGGGAGTGAACACTGAAGCTTTCTTT
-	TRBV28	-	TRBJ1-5	CASSPDNQPQHF	TGTGCCAGCAGTCCGGACAATCAGCCCCAGCATTTT
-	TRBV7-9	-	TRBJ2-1	CASSFRLGRDSYNEQFF	TGTGCCAGCAGCTTTCGTTTAGGCCGGGATTCCTACAATGAGCAGTTCTTC
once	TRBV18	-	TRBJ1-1	CASSPATGVAEAFF	TGTGCCAGCTCACCAGCGACGGGGGTCGCTGAAGCTTTCTTT
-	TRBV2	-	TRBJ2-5	CASSEVGETQYF	TGTGCCAGCAGTGAGGTCGGAGAGACCCAGTACTTC
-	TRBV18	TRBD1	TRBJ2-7	CASSLGTGLREQYF	TGTGCCAGCTCACTCGGGACAGGGCTTCGGGAGCAGTACTTC
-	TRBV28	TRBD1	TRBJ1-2	CASSPSDREVQGYTF	TGTGCCAGCAGTCCCTCGGACAGGGAAGTACAGGGCTACACCTTC
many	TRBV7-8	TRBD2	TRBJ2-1	CASSLGLAGYNEQFF	TGTGCCAGCAGCTTAGGACTAGCGGGTTACAATGAGCAGTTCTTC
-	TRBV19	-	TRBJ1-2	CASSSRAQNHGYTF	TGTGCCAGTAGTTCCAGGGCCCAAAACCATGGCTACACCTTC
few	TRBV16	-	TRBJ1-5	CASTRREFQPQHF	TGTGCCAGCACAAGGCGGGAATTTCAGCCCCAGCATTTT
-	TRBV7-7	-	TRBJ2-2	CASSSGAGELFF	TGTGCCAGCAGCTCCGGTGCCGGGGAGCTGTTTTTT
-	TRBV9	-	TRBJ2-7	CASSVRSTWGSEQYF	TGTGCCAGCAGCGTAAGGTCTACCTGGGGCTCCGAGCAGTACTTC
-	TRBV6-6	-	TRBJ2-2	CASNQGSTGELFF	TGTGCCAGCAACCAGGGGAGCACCGGGGAGCTGTTTTTT
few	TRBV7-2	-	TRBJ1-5	CASGPSSGQPQHF	TGTGCCAGCGGCCCATCCTCGGGCCAGCCCCAGCATTTT
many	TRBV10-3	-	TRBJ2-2	CAISDRATGELFF	TGTGCCATCAGTGATAGGGCCACCGGGGAGCTGTTTTTT
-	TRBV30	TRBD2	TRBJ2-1	CAWSLRLAGVRNEQFF	TGTGCCTGGAGCTTACGACTAGCGGGAGTCCGCAATGAGCAGTTCTTC
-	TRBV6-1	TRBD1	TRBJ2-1	CASSGPHRDREINEQFF	TGTGCCAGCAGTGGACCTCACCGGGACAGGGAAATAAATGAGCAGTTCTTC
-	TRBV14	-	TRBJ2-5	CASSQEVSGLAETQYF	TGTGCCAGCAGCCAAGAGGTCAGCGGGCTTGCGGAGACCCAGTACTTC
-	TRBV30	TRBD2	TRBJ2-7	CAWSVGAGVEGEQYF	TGTGCCTGGAGTGTCGGCGCGGGAGTGGAGGGCGAGCAGTACTTC
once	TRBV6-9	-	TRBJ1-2	CASSYSDKNYGYTF	TGTGCCAGCAGTTACTCCGACAAAAACTATGGCTACACCTTC
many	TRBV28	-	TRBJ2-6	CASSPLRRANVLTF	TGTGCCAGCAGTCCTCTCCGAAGGGCCAACGTCCTGACTTTC
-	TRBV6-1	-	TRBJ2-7	CASSERGHYEQYF	TGTGCCAGCAGTGAGCGGGGGCACTACGAGCAGTACTTC
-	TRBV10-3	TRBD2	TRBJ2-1	CAISESRTSGRNEQFF	TGTGCCATCAGTGAGTCCCGGACTAGCGGGAGGAATGAGCAGTTCTTC
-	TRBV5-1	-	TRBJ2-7	CASSPPLYNSYEQYF	TGCGCCAGCAGTCCCCCCTTATACAACTCCTACGAGCAGTACTTC
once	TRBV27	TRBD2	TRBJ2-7	CASSFREGDEQYF	TGTGCCAGCAGTTTTCGGGAGGGTGACGAGCAGTACTTC
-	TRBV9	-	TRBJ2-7	CASSVGPDNSYEQYF	TGTGCCAGCAGCGTAGGCCCCGACAACTCCTACGAGCAGTACTTC
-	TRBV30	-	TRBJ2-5	CAWSSSSETQYF	TGTGCCTGGAGTTCATCATCAGAGACCCAGTACTTC
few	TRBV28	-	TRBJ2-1	CASSLWGGPHNEQFF	TGTGCCAGCAGTTTATGGGGGGGGCCTCACAATGAGCAGTTCTTC
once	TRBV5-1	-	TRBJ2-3	CASSLAVQGSDTQYF	TGCGCCAGCAGCTTGGCTGTTCAGGGGTCAGATACGCAGTATTTT
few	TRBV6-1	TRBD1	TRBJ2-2	CASSEGTGDTGELFF	TGTGCCAGCAGTGAAGGGACAGGGGACACCGGGGAGCTGTTTTTT
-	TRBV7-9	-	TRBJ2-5	CASSPRDFQETQYF	TGTGCCAGCAGCCCACGGGACTTTCAAGAGACCCAGTACTTC
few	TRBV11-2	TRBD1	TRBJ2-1	CASSSWTGGRDEQFF	TGTGCCAGCAGTTCCTGGACAGGGGGCCGGGATGAGCAGTTCTTC
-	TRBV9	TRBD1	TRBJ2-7	CASSVASGGPYEQYF	TGTGCCAGCAGCGTAGCTTCAGGGGGCCCCTACGAGCAGTACTTC
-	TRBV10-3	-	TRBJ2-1	CAISAEALPYNEQFF	TGTGCCATCAGTGCGGAGGCGCTTCCTTACAATGAGCAGTTCTTC
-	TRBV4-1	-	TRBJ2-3	CASKLVGGRGTDTQYF	TGCGCCAGCAAACTCGTCGGGGGCAGAGGCACAGATACGCAGTATTTT
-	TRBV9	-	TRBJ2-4	CASSVGEVGNIQYF	TGTGCCAGCAGCGTAGGCGAAGTGGGAAACATTCAGTACTTC
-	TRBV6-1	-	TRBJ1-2	CASSQEIYGYTF	TGTGCCAGTTCCCAAGAAATCTATGGCTACACCTTC
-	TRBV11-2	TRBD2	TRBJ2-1	CASSQDEGSGSNEQFF	TGTGCCAGCAGCCAAGATGAAGGTAGCGGGAGCAATGAGCAGTTCTTC
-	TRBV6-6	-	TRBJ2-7	CASSYARSYEQYF	TGTGCCAGCAGTTACGCCCGTTCCTACGAGCAGTACTTC
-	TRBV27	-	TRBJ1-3	CASSLSSGNTIYF	TGTGCCAGCAGTTTAAGCTCTGGAAACACCATATATTTT
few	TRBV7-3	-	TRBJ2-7	CASSLTRDYEQYF	TGTGCCAGCAGCTTAACTCGGGACTACGAGCAGTACTTC